A selection of T cell receptor beta chains follows, all from one sample in a study of T cells in Graves' hyperthyroidism and ophthalmopathy. One entry per CDR3 protein results from TCRdb running MiXCR on the multiplex PCR reads. Among around 420,000 distinct CDR3 sequences listed, approximately 14% were seen once. Sequencing was performed on blood. These receptors came from a young woman with Graves' hyperthyroidism. Both conserved end residues are trimmed from each CDR3.

j_gene,v_gene,CDR3aa
TRBJ1-4,TRBV4-1,ASSHTGNEKLF
TRBJ1-5,TRBV12-5,ASGLAGFGGEVEPQH
TRBJ1-3,TRBV20-1,SARRGESGNTIY
TRBJ2-1,TRBV27,ASSLVASGGVREQF
TRBJ2-7,TRBV12-3/TRBV12-4,ASSLAGGSYEQY
TRBJ2-7,TRBV20-1,SALGLAAYEQY
TRBJ2-1,TRBV20-1,SARDSGRAYNEQF
TRBJ2-2,TRBV28,ASSRQGAGGELF
TRBJ1-6,TRBV20-1,SARVTHNNNSPLH
TRBJ2-6,TRBV6-1,ASSPRDSGANVLT
TRBJ2-7,TRBV11-1,ASSLLGQESYEQY
TRBJ2-7,TRBV4-1,ASSQDPAGGDEQY
TRBJ2-1,TRBV12-3/TRBV12-4,ASSLASSGGLAYNEQF
TRBJ2-3,TRBV28,ASSLSSGYGREKGDTQY
TRBJ2-7,TRBV5-5,ASSAGTGDWYEQY
TRBJ2-7,TRBV10-3,AISERVRLDNSYEQY
TRBJ1-2,TRBV11-2,ASSLARYGYT
TRBJ2-7,TRBV7-3,ASSLVSGTSIYEQY
TRBJ1-2,TRBV5-6,ASSSTGGYGYT
TRBJ2-5,TRBV9,ASSTSGGPGETQY
TRBJ2-2,TRBV5-1,ASSLQGTSVTGELF
TRBJ2-1,TRBV6-2/TRBV6-3,ASSFTQSRLAGGYNEQF
TRBJ2-1,TRBV29-1,SVDGAELYNEQF
TRBJ1-2,TRBV2,ASSSAGVNYGYT
TRBJ1-2,TRBV6-1,ASRGDSLYGYT
TRBJ2-5,TRBV19,ASSSRDRGSLGQETQY
TRBJ1-1,TRBV5-4,ASSPPRGTEAF
TRBJ1-1,TRBV27,ASSFKVNTEAF
TRBJ2-3,TRBV28,ASHGPRDTQY
TRBJ2-1,TRBV2,ASSDGYWVAGGPHEQF
TRBJ2-5,TRBV2,ASSERGSQETQY
TRBJ1-5,TRBV2,ASSEGEDQPQH
TRBJ2-2,TRBV9,ASGAGGLRDTGELF
TRBJ2-1,TRBV11-3,ASSWGAGNNEQF
TRBJ2-3,TRBV30,AWAGDGRTDTQY
TRBJ2-7,TRBV30,AWSVGRGNEQY
TRBJ2-3,TRBV7-2,ASSPSAQGSRY
TRBJ2-2,TRBV12-3/TRBV12-4,ASRRQGNTGELF
TRBJ1-6,TRBV7-8,ASSPSVQPNSPLH